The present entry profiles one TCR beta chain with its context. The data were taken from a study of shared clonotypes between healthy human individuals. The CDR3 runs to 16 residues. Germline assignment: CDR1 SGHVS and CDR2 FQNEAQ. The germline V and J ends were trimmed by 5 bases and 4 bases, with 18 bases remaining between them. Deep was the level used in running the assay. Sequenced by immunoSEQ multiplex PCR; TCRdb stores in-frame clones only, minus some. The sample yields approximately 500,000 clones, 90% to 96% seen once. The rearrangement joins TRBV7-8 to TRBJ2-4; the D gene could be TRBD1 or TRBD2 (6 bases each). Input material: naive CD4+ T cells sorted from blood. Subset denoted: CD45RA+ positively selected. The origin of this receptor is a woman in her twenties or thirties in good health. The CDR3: CASSDGGGNMKNIQYF. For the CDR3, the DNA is TGTGCCAGCAGCGACGGAGGGGGGAATATGAAAAACATTCAGTACTTC.